These 5 T cell receptor beta chains share one sample of origin, sequenced in a study of blood T cell repertoires in COVID-19. The protocol was immunoSEQ multiplex PCR, while the TCRdb copy is restricted to in-frame clones and leaves out a portion. The table has 150,000 or so clones, roughly 82% seen once. Material for sequencing was peripheral blood. The receptors originated from a woman in her fifties or sixties with acute or convalescent COVID-19.

V and J are TRBV9 and TRBJ1-1; D uncertain. This CDR3 spans 16 amino acids. Germline loops: CDR1 SGDLS, CDR2 YYNGEE. Trimming left V 6 bases short and J 2 bases short, with 20 bases between. This CDR3 reads CASKPEAGSYNTEAFF. The DNA of the CDR3 is TGTGCCAGCAAACCGGAAGCGGGCAGCTATAACACTGAAGCTTTCTTT.

This clone was seen a handful of times. The chain links TRBV6-2 or TRBV6-3 to TRBJ2-3; 11 bases align to TRBD2. CDR1 MNHEY and CDR2 SVGEGT come from the germline V gene. The CDR3 sequence is 17 residues long. Trimming cost V 3 bases and J 4 bases; bases outside gene matches: 9. As DNA, the CDR3 is TGTGCCAGCAGTTATGCCACTAGCGGGAGTTCTCCAGATACGCAGTATTTT. This encodes CASSYATSGSSPDTQYF.

This clone showed up just a few times. The chain employs TRBV2 and TRBJ2-7; TRBD2 aligns across 13 bases. The germline V gene encodes CDR1 SNHLY and CDR2 FYNNEI. This CDR3 is 15 amino acids long. Trimming at V came to 6 bases and at J to 4 bases, leaving 6 bases not matched to a gene. CDR3 DNA: TGTGCCAGCAGCCGAACTAGCGGGAGGGCGTACGAGCAGTACTTC. Residues: CASSRTSGRAYEQYF.

The V gene is TRBV5-1, the J gene TRBJ2-5, with no clear D. The CDR3 has 14 residues. Germline-derived CDR1 and CDR2 are SGHRS and YFSETQ. Trimming left V 0 bases short and J 1 base short, with 7 bases between. The CDR3 region has the DNA TGCGCCAGCAGCTTGGTACAGCCCCAAGAGACCCAGTACTTC. It codes for CASSLVQPQETQYF.

This chain's CDR3 is CASSINRDRALGYTF. CDR3 nucleotides: TGTGCCAGTAGTATAAACCGGGACAGGGCTTTGGGCTACACCTTC. The rearrangement links TRBV19 to TRBJ1-2; TRBD1 aligns across 9 bases. Germline V gene lookup returns CDR1 LNHDA and CDR2 SQIVND (reference sequence). The CDR3 runs 15 residues. The J segment lost 8 bases and the V segment lost 2 bases, leaving 9 bases of the junction unmatched. Combining the CDR3 with reference TRBV19 and TRBJ1-2 gives the whole variable domain DGGITQSPKYLFRKEGQNVTLSCEQNLNHDAMYWYRQDPGQGLRLIYYSQIVNDFQKGDIAEGYSVSREKKESFPLTVTSAQKNPTAFYLCASSINRDRALGYTFGSGTRLTVV.